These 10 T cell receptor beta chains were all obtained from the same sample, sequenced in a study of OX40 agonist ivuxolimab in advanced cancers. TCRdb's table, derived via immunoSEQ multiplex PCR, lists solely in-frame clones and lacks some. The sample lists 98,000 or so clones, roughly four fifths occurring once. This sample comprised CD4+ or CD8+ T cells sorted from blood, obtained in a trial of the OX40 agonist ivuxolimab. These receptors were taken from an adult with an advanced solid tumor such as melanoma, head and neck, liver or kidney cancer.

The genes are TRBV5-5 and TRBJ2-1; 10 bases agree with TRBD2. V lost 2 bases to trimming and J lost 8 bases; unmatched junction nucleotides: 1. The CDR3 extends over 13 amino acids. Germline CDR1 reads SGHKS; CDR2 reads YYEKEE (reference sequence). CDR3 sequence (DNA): TGTGCCAGCAGCTTAGGGACTAGCGATGAGCAGTTCTTC. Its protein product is CASSLGTSDEQFF.

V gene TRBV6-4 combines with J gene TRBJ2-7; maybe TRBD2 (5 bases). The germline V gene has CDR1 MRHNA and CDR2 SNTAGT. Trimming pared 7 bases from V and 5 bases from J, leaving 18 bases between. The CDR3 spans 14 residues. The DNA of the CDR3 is TGTGCCAGCAATCCTTGGGCTAGCACCCACGAGCAGTACTTC. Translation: CASNPWASTHEQYF.

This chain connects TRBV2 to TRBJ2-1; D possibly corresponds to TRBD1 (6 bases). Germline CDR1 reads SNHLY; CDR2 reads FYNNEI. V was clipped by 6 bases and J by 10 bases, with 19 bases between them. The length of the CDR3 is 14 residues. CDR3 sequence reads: CASSTATGRNEQFF. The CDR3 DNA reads TGTGCCAGCAGCACGGCGACAGGTAGGAACGAGCAGTTCTTC.

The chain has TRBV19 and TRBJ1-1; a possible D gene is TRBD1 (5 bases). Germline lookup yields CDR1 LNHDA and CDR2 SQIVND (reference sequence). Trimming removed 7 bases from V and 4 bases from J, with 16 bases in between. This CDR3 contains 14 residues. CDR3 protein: CASTTGRGRTEAFF. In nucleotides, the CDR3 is TGTGCCAGTACCACGGGGAGGGGCCGCACTGAAGCTTTCTTT.

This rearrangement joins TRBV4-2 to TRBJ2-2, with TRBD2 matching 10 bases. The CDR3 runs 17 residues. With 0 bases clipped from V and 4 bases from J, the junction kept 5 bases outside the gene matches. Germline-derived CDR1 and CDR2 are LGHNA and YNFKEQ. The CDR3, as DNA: TGTGCCAGCAGCCAAGAAGGACTAGCGGTCCTCACCGGGGAGCTGTTTTTT. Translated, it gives CASSQEGLAVLTGELFF.

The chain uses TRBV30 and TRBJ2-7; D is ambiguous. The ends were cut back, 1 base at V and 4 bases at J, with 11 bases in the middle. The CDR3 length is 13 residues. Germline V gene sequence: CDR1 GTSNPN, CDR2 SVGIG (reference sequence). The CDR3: CAWSESRQYEQYF. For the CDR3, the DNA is TGTGCCTGGAGTGAGTCCCGCCAGTACGAGCAGTACTTC.

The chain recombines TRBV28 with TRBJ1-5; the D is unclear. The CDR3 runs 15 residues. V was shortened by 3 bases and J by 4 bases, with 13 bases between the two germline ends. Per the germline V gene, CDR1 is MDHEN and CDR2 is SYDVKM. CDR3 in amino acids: CASSFPGGSNQPQHF. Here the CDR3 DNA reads TGTGCCAGCAGTTTCCCCGGCGGTTCGAATCAGCCCCAGCATTTT.

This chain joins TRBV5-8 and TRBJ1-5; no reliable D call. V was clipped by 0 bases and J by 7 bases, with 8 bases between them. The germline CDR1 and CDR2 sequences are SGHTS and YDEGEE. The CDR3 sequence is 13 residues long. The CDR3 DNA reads TGTGCCAGCAGCTTGGAAGTACTACAGCCCCAGCATTTT. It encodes CASSLEVLQPQHF. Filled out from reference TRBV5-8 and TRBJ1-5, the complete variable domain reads EAGVTQSPTHLIKTRGQQATLRCSPISGHTSVYWYQQALGLGLQFLLWYDEGEERNRGNFPPRFSGRQFPNYSSELNVNALELEDSALYLCASSLEVLQPQHFGDGTRLSIL.

The CDR3 region has the DNA TGCAGCGTGAAGTACAACAATGAGCAGTTCTTC. Translation: CSVKYNNEQFF. The chain carries TRBV29-1 and TRBJ2-1; D gene ambiguous. This CDR3 region has 11 residues. Germline CDR1 SQVTM, CDR2 ANQGSEA. V lost 6 bases and J lost 5, with 8 bases in between.

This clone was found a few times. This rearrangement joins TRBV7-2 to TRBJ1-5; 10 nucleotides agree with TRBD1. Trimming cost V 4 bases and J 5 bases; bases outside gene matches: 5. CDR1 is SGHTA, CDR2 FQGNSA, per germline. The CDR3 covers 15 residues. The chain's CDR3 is CASSSGQGGDQPQHF. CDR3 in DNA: TGTGCCAGCAGCTCAGGACAGGGGGGGGATCAGCCCCAGCATTTT.